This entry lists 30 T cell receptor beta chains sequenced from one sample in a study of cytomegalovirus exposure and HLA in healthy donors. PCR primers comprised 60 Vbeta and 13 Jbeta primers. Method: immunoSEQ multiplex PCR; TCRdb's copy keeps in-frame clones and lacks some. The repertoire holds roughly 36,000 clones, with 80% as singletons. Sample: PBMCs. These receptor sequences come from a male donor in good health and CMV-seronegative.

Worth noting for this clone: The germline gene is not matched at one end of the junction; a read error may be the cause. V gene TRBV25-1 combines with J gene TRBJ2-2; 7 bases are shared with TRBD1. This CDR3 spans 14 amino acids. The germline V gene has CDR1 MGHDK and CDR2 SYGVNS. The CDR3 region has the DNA TGTGCCAGCAGTGAGACAGGGAACCCCGGGGAGCTGTTTTTT. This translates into CASSETGNPGELFF.

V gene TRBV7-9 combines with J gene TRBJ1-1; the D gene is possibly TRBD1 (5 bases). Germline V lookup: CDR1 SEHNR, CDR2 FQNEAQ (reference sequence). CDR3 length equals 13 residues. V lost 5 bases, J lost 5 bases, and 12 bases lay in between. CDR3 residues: CASSPVRGTEAFF. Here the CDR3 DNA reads TGTGCCAGCAGCCCCGTCCGGGGGACTGAAGCTTTCTTT.

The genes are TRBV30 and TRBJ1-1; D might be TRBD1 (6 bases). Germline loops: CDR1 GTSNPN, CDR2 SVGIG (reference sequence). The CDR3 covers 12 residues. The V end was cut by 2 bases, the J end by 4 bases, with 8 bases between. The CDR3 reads CAWSRGATEAFF. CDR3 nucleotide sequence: TGTGCCTGGAGTCGGGGGGCCACTGAAGCTTTCTTT. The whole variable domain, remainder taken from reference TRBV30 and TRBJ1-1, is SQTIHQWPATLVQPVGSPLSLECTVEGTSNPNLYWYRQAAGRGLQLLFYSVGIGQISSEVPQNLSASRPQDRQFILSSKKLLLSDSGFYLCAWSRGATEAFFGQGTRLTVV.

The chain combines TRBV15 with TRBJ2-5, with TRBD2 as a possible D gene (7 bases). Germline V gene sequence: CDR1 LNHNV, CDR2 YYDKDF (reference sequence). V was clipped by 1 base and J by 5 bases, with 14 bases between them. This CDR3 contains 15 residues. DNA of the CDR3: TGTGCCACCAGCAGAGGTCAGGGGAGGGCGGAGACCCAGTACTTC. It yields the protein CATSRGQGRAETQYF.

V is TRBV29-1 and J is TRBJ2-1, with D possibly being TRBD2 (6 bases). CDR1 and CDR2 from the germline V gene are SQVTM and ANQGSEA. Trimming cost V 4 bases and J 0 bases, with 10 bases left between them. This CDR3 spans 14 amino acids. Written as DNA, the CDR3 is TGCAGCGTTGCGGGAGAGAGCTCCTACAATGAGCAGTTCTTC. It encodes CSVAGESSYNEQFF.

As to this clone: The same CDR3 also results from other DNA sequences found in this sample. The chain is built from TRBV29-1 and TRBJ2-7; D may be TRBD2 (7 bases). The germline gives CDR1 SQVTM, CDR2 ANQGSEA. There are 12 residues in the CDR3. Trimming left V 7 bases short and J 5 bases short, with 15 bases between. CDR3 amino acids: CSGGQGGNEQYF. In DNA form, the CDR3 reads TGCAGCGGGGGGCAGGGAGGGAACGAGCAGTACTTC.

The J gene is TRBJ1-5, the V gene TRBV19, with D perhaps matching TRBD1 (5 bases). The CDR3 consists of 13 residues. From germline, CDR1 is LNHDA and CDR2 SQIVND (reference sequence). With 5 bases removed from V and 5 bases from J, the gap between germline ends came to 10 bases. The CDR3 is CASSVGAHQPQHF. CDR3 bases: TGTGCCAGTAGTGTAGGGGCTCATCAGCCCCAGCATTTT.

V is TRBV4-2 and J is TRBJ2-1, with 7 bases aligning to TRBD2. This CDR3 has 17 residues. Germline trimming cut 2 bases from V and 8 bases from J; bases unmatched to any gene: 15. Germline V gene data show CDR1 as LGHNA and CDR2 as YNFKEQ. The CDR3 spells CASSQRWFAGEGDEQFF. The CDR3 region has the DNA TGTGCCAGCAGCCAACGTTGGTTTGCGGGGGAAGGGGATGAGCAGTTCTTC.

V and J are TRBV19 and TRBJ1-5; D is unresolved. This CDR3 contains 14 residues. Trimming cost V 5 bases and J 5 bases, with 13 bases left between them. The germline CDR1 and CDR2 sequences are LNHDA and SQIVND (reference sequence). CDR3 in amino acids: CASSPWGGHQPQHF. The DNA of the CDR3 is TGTGCCAGTAGTCCCTGGGGAGGCCATCAGCCCCAGCATTTT.

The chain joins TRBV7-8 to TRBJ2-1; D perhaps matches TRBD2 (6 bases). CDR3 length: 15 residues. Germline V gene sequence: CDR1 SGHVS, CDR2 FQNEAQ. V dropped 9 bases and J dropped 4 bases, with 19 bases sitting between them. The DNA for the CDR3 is TGTGCCAGTACCCGGGAGAGGGGAAATTACAATGAGCAGTTCTTC. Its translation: CASTRERGNYNEQFF.

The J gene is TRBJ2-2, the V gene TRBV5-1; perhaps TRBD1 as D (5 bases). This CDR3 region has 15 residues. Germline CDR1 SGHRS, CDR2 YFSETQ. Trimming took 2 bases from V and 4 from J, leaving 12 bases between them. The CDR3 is CASSLQVVGTGELFF. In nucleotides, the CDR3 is TGCGCCAGCAGCTTACAGGTTGTTGGCACCGGGGAGCTGTTTTTT.

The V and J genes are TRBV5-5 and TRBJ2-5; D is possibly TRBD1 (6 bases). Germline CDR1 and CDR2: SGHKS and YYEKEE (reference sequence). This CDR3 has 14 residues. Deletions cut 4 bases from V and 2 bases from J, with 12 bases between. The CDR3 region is CASSPLQGQETQYF. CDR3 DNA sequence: TGTGCCAGCAGCCCCTTACAGGGACAAGAGACCCAGTACTTC.

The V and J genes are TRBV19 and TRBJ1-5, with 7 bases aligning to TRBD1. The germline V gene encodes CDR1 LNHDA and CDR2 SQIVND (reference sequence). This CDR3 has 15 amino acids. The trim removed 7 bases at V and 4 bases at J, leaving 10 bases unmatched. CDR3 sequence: CASNSPGTDNQPQHF. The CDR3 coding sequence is TGTGCCAGTAACTCCCCTGGGACAGATAATCAGCCCCAGCATTTT.

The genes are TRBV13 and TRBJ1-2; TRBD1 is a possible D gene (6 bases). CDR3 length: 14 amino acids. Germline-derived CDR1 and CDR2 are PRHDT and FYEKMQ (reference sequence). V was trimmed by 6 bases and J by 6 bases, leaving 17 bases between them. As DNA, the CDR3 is TGTGCCAGCAGGGCACCGACAGGAAATCATGGCTACACCTTC. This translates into CASRAPTGNHGYTF. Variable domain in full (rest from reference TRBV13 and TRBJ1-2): AAGVIQSPRHLIKEKRETATLKCYPIPRHDTVYWYQQGPGQDPQFLISFYEKMQSDKGSIPDRFSAQQFSDYHSELNMSSLELGDSALYFCASRAPTGNHGYTFGSGTRLTVV.

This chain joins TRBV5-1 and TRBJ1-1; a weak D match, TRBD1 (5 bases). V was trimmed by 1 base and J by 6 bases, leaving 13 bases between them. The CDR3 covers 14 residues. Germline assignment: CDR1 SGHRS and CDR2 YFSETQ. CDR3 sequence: CASSLSGWSAEAFF. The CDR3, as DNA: TGCGCCAGCAGCTTGTCAGGGTGGTCGGCTGAAGCTTTCTTT.

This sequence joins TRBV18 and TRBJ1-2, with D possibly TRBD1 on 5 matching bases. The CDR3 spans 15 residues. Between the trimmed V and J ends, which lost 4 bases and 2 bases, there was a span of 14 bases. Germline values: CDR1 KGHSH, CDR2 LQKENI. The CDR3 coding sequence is TGTGCCAGCTCACTCCAGGGCGGAATGAACTATGGCTACACCTTC. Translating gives CASSLQGGMNYGYTF.

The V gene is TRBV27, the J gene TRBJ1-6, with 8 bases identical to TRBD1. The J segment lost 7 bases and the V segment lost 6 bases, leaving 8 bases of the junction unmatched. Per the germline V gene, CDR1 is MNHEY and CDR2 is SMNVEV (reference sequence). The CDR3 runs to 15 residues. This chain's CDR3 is CASRPQGARNSPLHF. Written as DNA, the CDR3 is TGTGCCAGCAGACCCCAGGGGGCGAGGAATTCACCCCTCCACTTT.

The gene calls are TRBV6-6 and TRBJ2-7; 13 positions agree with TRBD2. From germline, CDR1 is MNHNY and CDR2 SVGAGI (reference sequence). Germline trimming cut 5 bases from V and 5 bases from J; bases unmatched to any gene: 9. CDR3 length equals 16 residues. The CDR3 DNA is TGTGCCAGCAGTCCTGGACTAGCGGGGGCCAAAGACGAGCAGTACTTC. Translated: CASSPGLAGAKDEQYF.

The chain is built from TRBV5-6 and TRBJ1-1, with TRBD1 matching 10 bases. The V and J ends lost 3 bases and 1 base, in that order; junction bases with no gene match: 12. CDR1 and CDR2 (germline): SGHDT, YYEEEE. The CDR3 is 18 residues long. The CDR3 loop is CASSYFTGQGPPNTEAFF. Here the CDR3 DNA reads TGTGCCAGCAGCTATTTTACGGGACAGGGGCCCCCGAACACTGAAGCTTTCTTT.

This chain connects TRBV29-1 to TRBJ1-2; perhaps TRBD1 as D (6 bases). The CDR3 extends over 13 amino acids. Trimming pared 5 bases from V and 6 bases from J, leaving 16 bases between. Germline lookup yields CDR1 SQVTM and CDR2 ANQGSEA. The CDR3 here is CSVSDRSLDGYTF. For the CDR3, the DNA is TGCAGCGTTAGCGACAGGAGTTTAGATGGCTACACCTTC.

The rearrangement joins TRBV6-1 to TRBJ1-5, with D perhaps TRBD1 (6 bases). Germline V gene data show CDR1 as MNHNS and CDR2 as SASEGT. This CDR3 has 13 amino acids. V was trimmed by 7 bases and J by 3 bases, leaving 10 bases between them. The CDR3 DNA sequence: TGTGCCAGCACAGGACAGTACAATCAGCCCCAGCATTTT. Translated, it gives CASTGQYNQPQHF.

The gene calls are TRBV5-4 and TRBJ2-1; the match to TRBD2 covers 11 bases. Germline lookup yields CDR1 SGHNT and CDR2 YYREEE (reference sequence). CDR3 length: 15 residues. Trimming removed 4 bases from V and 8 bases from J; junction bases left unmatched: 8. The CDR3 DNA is TGTGCCAGCAGCGGACTAGCGGGTGTCTCGGATGAGCAGTTCTTC. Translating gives CASSGLAGVSDEQFF.

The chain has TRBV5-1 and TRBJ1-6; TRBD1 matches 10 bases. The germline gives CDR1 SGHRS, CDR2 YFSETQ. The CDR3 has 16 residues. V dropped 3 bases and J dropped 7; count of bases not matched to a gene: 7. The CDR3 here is CASSSGGTGVNSPLHF. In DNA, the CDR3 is TGCGCCAGCAGCTCGGGCGGGACAGGGGTCAATTCACCCCTCCACTTT.

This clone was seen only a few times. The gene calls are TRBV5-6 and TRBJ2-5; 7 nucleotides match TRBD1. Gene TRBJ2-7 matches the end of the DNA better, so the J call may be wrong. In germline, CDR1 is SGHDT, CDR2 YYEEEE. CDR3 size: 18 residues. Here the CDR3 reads CASSLEKEVWTGPYEQYF. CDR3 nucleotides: TGTGCCAGCAGCTTGGAGAAAGAGGTTTGGACAGGCCCCTACGAGCAGTACTTC.

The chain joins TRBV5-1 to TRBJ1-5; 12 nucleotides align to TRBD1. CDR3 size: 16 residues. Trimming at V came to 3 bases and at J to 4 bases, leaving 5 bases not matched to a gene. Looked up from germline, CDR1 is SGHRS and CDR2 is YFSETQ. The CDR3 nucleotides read TGCGCCAGCAGCTCAGGGACAGGGGGCCTAAATCAGCCCCAGCATTTT. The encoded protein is CASSSGTGGLNQPQHF. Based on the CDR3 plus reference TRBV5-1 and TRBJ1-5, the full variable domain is KAGVTQTPRYLIKTRGQQVTLSCSPISGHRSVSWYQQTPGQGLQFLFEYFSETQRNKGNFPGRFSGRQFSNSRSEMNVSTLELGDSALYLCASSSGTGGLNQPQHFGDGTRLSIL.

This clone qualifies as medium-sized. As DNA, the CDR3 is TGTGCCATCAGTGAGAATTTAGCGGACTTTTCTAACTATGGCTACACCTTC. Amino acid sequence: CAISENLADFSNYGYTF. The rearrangement joins TRBV10-3 to TRBJ1-2; D unclear. Trimming left V 2 bases short and J 0 bases short, with 16 bases between. This CDR3 comprises 17 residues. Germline loops: CDR1 ENHRY, CDR2 SYGVKD.

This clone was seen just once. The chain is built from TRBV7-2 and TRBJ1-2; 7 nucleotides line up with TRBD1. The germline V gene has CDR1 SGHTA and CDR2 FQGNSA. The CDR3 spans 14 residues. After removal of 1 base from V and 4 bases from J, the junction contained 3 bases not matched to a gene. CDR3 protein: CASSLGTGPYGYTF. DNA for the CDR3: TGTGCCAGCAGCTTAGGGACAGGTCCCTATGGCTACACCTTC.

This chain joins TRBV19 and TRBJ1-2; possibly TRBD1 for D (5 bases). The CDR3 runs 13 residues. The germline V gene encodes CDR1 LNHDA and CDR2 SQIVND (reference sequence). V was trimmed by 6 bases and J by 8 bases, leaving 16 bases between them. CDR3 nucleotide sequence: TGTGCCAGTAGCCGCGATGGGGGAGGAGGCTACACCTTC. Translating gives CASSRDGGGGYTF.

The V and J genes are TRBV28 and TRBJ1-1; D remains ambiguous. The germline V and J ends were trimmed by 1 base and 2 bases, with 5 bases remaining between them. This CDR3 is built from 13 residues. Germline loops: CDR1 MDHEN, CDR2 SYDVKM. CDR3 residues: CASSLSDNTEAFF. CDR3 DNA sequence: TGTGCCAGCAGTTTATCAGATAACACTGAAGCTTTCTTT. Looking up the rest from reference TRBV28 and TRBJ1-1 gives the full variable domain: DVKVTQSSRYLVKRTGEKVFLECVQDMDHENMFWYRQDPGLGLRLIYFSYDVKMKEKGDIPEGYSVSREKKERFSLILESASTNQTSMYLCASSLSDNTEAFFGQGTRLTVV.

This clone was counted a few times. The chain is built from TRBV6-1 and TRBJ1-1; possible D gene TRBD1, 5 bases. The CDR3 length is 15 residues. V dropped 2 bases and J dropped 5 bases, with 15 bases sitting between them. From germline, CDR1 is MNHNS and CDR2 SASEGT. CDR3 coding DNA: TGTGCCAGCAGTGAATCTTGGGGCCAAGATACTGAAGCTTTCTTT. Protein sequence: CASSESWGQDTEAFF.